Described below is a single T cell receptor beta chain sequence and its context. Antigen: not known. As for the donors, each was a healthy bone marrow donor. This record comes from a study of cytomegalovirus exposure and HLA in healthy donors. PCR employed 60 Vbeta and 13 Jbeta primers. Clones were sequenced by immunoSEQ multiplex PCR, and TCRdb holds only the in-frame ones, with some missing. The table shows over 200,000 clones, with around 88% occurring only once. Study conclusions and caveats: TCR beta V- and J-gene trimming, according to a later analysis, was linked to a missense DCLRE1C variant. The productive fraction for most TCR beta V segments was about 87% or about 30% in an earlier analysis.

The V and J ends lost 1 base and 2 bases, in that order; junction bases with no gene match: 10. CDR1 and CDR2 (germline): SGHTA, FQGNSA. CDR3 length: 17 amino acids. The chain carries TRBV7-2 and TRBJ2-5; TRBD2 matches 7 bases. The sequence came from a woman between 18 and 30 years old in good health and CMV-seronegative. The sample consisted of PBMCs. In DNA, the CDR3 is TGTGCCAGCAGCTTAGGAACGGGGGGTGCTGTGCAAGAGACCCAGTACTTC. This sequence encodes CASSLGTGGAVQETQYF. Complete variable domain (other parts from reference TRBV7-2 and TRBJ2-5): GAGVSQSPSNKVTEKGKDVELRCDPISGHTALYWYRQSLGQGLEFLIYFQGNSAPDKSGLPSDRFSAERTGGSVSTLTIQRTQQEDSAVYLCASSLGTGGAVQETQYFGPGTRLLVL.